Presented here are 28 T cell receptor beta chains from one specimen sequenced in a study of breast tumors, draining lymph nodes, adjacent tissues (dated by TCRdb to 2016 to 2018). Lymph node samples came from the axillary draining lymph nodes of breast cancer patients. Library creation used multiplex PCR. The sequencer listed for this sample is Illumina HiSeq 2000. The raw public reads went through TCRdb reprocessing: fastp at Q25, MiXCR clone calling, in-frame beta chains kept. Entries that share a CDR3 protein sequence are merged under the most common genes and DNA. In this sample the table shows around 190,000 distinct CDR3 sequences, around a third of which occur a single time. 4.3% of the sample comes from the top ten. Sequencing was carried out using axillary lymph node tissue. These receptors were collected from a female donor with breast cancer. Some clones in this sample may be carry-over from other donors' samples.

This clonotype has just a few counts. Just one base apart from a much larger clone, this may be a read error. The V gene is TRBV5-1, the J gene TRBJ2-5; perhaps TRBD1 as D (6 bases). V was pared by 0 bases and J by 0 bases, with 9 bases between. CDR3 length equals 15 residues. Germline-derived CDR1 and CDR2 are SGHRS and YFSETQ. CDR3 residues: CASSLGTAYQETQYF. The CDR3 DNA reads TGCGCCAGCAGCTTGGGGACAGCCTACCAAGAGACCCAGTACTTC.

On this clonotype itself: A much bigger clone sits one base away, suggesting this may be a read error. The chain employs TRBV6-1 and TRBJ2-7; D not resolved. Trimming stripped 9 bases from V and 6 bases from J, with 12 bases between. Germline lookup yields CDR1 MNHNS and CDR2 SASEGT. The CDR3 totals 11 residues. The CDR3 here is CASQRPSEQYF. The CDR3 region has the DNA TGTGCCAGTCAACGGCCTTCCGAGCAGTACTTC.

This chain links TRBV20-1 with TRBJ2-1, with TRBD1 matching over 10 bases. CDR1 is DFQATT, CDR2 SNEGSKA, per germline (reference sequence). V lost 6 bases and J lost 8; bases outside the gene matches: 7. The CDR3 spans 13 residues. The CDR3, as DNA: TGCAGTGCCCCCGCGGACAGGGGGGATGAGCAGTTCTTC. Residues: CSAPADRGDEQFF.

The chain has TRBV11-2 and TRBJ1-1, with TRBD1 as a possible D gene (6 bases). CDR1 is SGHAT, CDR2 FQNNGV, per germline. There are 17 residues in the CDR3. Trimming stripped 4 bases from V and 10 bases from J, with 28 bases between. The CDR3, as DNA: TGTGCCAGCAGCTCCGCGAAATGGGGCCCGAAACAGGGCTCAGCTTTCTTT. It encodes CASSSAKWGPKQGSAFF.

This clonotype was detected a few times. The chain couples TRBV4-1 to TRBJ1-1, with 9 bases identical to TRBD1. V shed 4 bases and J 10 bases; nucleotides not matched to a gene: 7. The CDR3 consists of 13 residues. Germline CDR1 is MGHRA and CDR2 is YSYEKL. The CDR3 DNA reads as TGCGCCAGCAGCCCGGACAGGGGAATCAGAGCTTTCTTT. Translating gives CASSPDRGIRAFF.

On this clonotype itself: This may come from a read error, since a much larger clone is one base off. V is TRBV19 and J is TRBJ2-7; 14 nucleotides match TRBD2. Germline V gene lookup returns CDR1 LNHDA and CDR2 SQIVND (reference sequence). The CDR3 has 14 amino acids. The CDR3 protein is CASSTGLAGVERYF. CDR3 DNA: TGTGCCAGTAGCACGGGACTAGCGGGGGTCGAGCGGTACTTC. Full variable domain (remainder filled in from reference TRBV19 and TRBJ2-7): DGGITQSPKYLFRKEGQNVTLSCEQNLNHDAMYWYRQDPGQGLRLIYYSQIVNDFQKGDIAEGYSVSREKKESFPLTVTSAQKNPTAFYLCASSTGLAGVERYFGPGTRLTVT.

In regard to this clonotype: Possible read error: a much larger clone is one base away. The chain has TRBV7-2 and TRBJ1-5; D gene ambiguous. The length of the CDR3 is 14 residues. Trimming took 3 bases from V and 8 from J, leaving 14 bases between them. Germline values: CDR1 SGHTA, CDR2 FQGNSA. CDR3 sequence reads: CASSFQLAGEPQHF. Here the CDR3 DNA reads TGTGCCAGCAGCTTCCAACTTGCCGGGGAGCCCCAGCATTTT.

In this sample, this clonotype turned up a few times. The chain recombines TRBV7-6 with TRBJ2-3; 8 bases align to TRBD2. Germline CDR1 and CDR2: SGHVS and FNYEAQ. V trimming: 6 bases; J trimming: 5 bases; junction bases outside the gene matches: 7. The CDR3 totals 14 residues. The CDR3 loop is CASSLAGGLDTQYF. Here the CDR3 DNA reads TGTGCCAGCAGTTTGGCGGGGGGTCTAGATACGCAGTATTTT.

This clonotype has just a few counts. This may be a read error, as it is one base from a much larger clone. The V call is TRBV7-9, the J call TRBJ1-2; the match to TRBD1 covers 9 bases. Germline CDR1 is SEHNR and CDR2 is FQNEAQ (reference sequence). CDR3 size: 15 residues. The CDR3 loop reads CASSNRDRANYGYPF. CDR3 coding DNA: TGTGCCAGCAGCAACCGGGACAGGGCCAACTATGGCTACCCCTTC.

For this clonotype: Since a much larger clone is just one base distant, this may be a read error. The rearrangement joins TRBV11-1 to TRBJ2-7; 8 bases line up with TRBD2. This CDR3 is built from 15 residues. CDR1 and CDR2 (germline): SGHAT, FQDESV (reference sequence). In DNA form, the CDR3 reads TGTGCCGGCAGCTTACGGGGGGGGCTAACCTACGAGCAGTACTTC. Translated: CAGSLRGGLTYEQYF.

Concerning this clonotype itself: A much larger clone is a single base away; this may be a read error. The chain links TRBV20-1 to TRBJ2-7; 9 positions agree with TRBD2. V lost 8 bases to trimming and J lost 3 bases; unmatched junction nucleotides: 8. This CDR3 spans 13 amino acids. Germline CDR1 reads DFQATT; CDR2 reads SNEGSKA (reference sequence). CDR3 in DNA: TGCAGTACTGTAGCGGGGGCGATCTACGAGCAGTACTTC. This translates into CSTVAGAIYEQYF.

This clonotype was found many times. V is TRBV6-6 and J is TRBJ2-2; 10 bases map to TRBD2. The CDR3 totals 13 residues. Per germline, CDR1 MNHNY and CDR2 SVGAGI (reference sequence). V was pared by 3 bases and J by 11 bases, with 3 bases of the junction left unmatched. CDR3 in amino acids: CASSYTSGTELFF. CDR3 coding DNA: TGTGCCAGCAGTTATACTAGCGGGACCGAGCTGTTTTTT.

This clonotype was seen many times. The chain combines TRBV7-9 with TRBJ2-3; a weak D match, TRBD1 (6 bases). The CDR3 is made up of 14 amino acids. Germline V gene lookup returns CDR1 SEHNR and CDR2 FQNEAQ (reference sequence). The ends were cut back, 5 bases at V and 6 bases at J, with 15 bases in the middle. The CDR3 protein is CASSLRGVGDTQYF. CDR3 sequence (DNA): TGTGCCAGCAGCCTCAGGGGCGTGGGGGATACGCAGTATTTT.

The genes are TRBV7-8 and TRBJ1-6, with D possibly TRBD1 on 6 matching bases. V lost 5 bases and J lost 10, with 12 bases in between. The CDR3 is made up of 13 amino acids. Looked up from germline, CDR1 is SGHVS and CDR2 is FQNEAQ. The CDR3 DNA sequence: TGTGCCAGCAGCCAGGGGTCGCCATCACCCCTCCACTTT. It specifies CASSQGSPSPLHF.

This clonotype came up a few times. The chain employs TRBV5-8 and TRBJ1-1, with D possibly matching TRBD1 (5 bases). The CDR3 is made up of 15 amino acids. Trimming took off 2 bases at V and 0 bases at J, with 11 bases between the two ends. Germline CDR1 is SGHTS and CDR2 is YDEGEE. Here the CDR3 reads CASSLAGTVNTEAFF. DNA for the CDR3: TGTGCCAGCAGCTTAGCCGGGACGGTGAACACTGAAGCTTTCTTT.

V is TRBV6-2 or TRBV6-3 and J is TRBJ1-1; a possible D gene is TRBD1 (5 bases). V was pared by 2 bases and J by 1 base, with 14 bases between. Germline V gene sequence: CDR1 MNHEY, CDR2 SVGEGT. The CDR3 sequence is 16 residues long. CDR3 sequence reads: CASSYRRGRENTEAFF. The CDR3 DNA reads as TGTGCCAGCAGTTACCGGAGGGGACGGGAGAACACTGAAGCTTTCTTT.

This clonotype was seen ten or more times. CDR3 in DNA: TGTGCCAGCAGCAATGGGTTTAACTATGGCTACACCTTC. This codes for CASSNGFNYGYTF. This chain connects TRBV7-2 to TRBJ1-2, with D uncertain. Trimming took off 5 bases at V and 1 base at J, with 8 bases between the two ends. The CDR3 is 13 amino acids. CDR1 and CDR2 from the germline V gene are SGHTA and FQGNSA.

This clonotype was found many times. The V and J genes are TRBV7-2 and TRBJ2-3; no reliable D call. The germline CDR1 and CDR2 sequences are SGHTA and FQGNSA. The CDR3 covers 12 residues. V lost 4 bases, J lost 9 bases, and 11 bases lay in between. This CDR3 reads CASSSNSPTQYF. CDR3 coding DNA: TGTGCCAGCAGCTCCAACTCGCCCACGCAGTATTTT.

Regarding this clonotype: One base away lies a much larger clone, so this may be a sequencing read error. This chain uses TRBV6-5 with TRBJ1-5; D is unresolved. Germline V CDR1 and CDR2: MNHEY, SVGAGI. The CDR3 consists of 13 residues. Here the CDR3 reads CASSYSREQPQRF. DNA of the CDR3: TGTGCCAGCAGTTACTCAAGGGAGCAGCCCCAGCGTTTT.

This clonotype was picked up many times. The chain combines TRBV6-1 with TRBJ2-7, with 7 nucleotides matching TRBD1. The length of the CDR3 is 14 residues. J was trimmed by 2 bases and V by 4 bases; bases with no gene match: 5. Germline assignment: CDR1 MNHNS and CDR2 SASEGT. The CDR3 DNA is TGTGCCAGCAGTGTGGACAGGTCAACCTACGAGCAGTACTTC. This gives the protein CASSVDRSTYEQYF.

The table lists this clonotype with many counts. CDR3 region: CASSPDQYEQYF. The CDR3 DNA follows: TGTGCCAGCAGCCCTGACCAGTACGAGCAGTACTTC. The chain recombines TRBV7-6 with TRBJ2-7, with D uncertain. V lost 5 bases, J lost 4 bases, and 9 bases lay in between. Germline V CDR1 and CDR2: SGHVS, FNYEAQ. The CDR3 is 12 residues long.

The chain is built from TRBV2 and TRBJ1-6; D gene uncertain. Germline V lookup: CDR1 SNHLY, CDR2 FYNNEI. V gave up 7 bases and J gave up 10 bases, with 11 bases separating them. This CDR3 has 12 amino acids. CDR3 in DNA: TGTGCCAGCATCGAAGGGAGATCACCCCTCCACTTT. Translating gives CASIEGRSPLHF.

This clonotype came up many times. The chain combines TRBV24-1 with TRBJ2-2, with no clear D. The CDR3 contains 11 residues. The V end was cut by 10 bases, the J end by 9 bases, with 11 bases between. Germline lookup yields CDR1 KGHDR and CDR2 SFDVKD. CDR3 DNA sequence: TGTGCCACTCATACGGCGAGGGAGCTGTTTTTT. Protein product: CATHTARELFF.

Many counts were recorded for this clonotype. Written as DNA, the CDR3 is TGTGCCAGCAGCCTATCCGGGACTGCTAACTATGGCTACACCTTC. This translates into CASSLSGTANYGYTF. V usage is TRBV7-2 and J usage is TRBJ1-2; TRBD1 is a possible D gene (5 bases). CDR1 SGHTA and CDR2 FQGNSA come from the germline V gene. The CDR3 consists of 15 residues. V was cut by 5 bases and J by 0 bases, with 13 bases left in between.

This clonotype was counted a single time. One base away lies a much larger clone, so this may be a sequencing read error. V and J are TRBV6-1 and TRBJ1-2; TRBD1 is a possible D gene (6 bases). Looked up from germline, CDR1 is MNHNS and CDR2 is SASEGT. The CDR3 has 14 residues. DNA of the CDR3: TGTGCCAGCAGCGAGACAGGACATACCAGTGGCCACACCTTC. This translates into CASSETGHTSGHTF.

This clonotype was detected ten times or more. V is TRBV2 and J is TRBJ1-5, with D unclear. The CDR3 sequence is 13 residues long. The germline gives CDR1 SNHLY, CDR2 FYNNEI. Trimming removed 0 bases at V and 7 bases at J, with 7 bases between. CDR3 sequence reads: CASSEALWQPQHF. In nucleotides, the CDR3 is TGTGCCAGCAGTGAAGCTTTGTGGCAGCCCCAGCATTTT.

A word on this clonotype: The conserved closing phenylalanine or tryptophan is absent in this CDR3, likely reflecting a read error. This rearrangement joins TRBV9 to TRBJ2-1, with D possibly matching TRBD2 (5 bases). The CDR3 length is 16 residues. From germline, CDR1 is SGDLS and CDR2 YYNGEE. V lost 4 bases and J 1 base, leaving 15 bases between the germline ends. CDR3 sequence reads: CASSSYSRRSYNEQFR. Written as DNA, the CDR3 is TGTGCCAGCAGCTCGTACAGCCGGAGGTCCTACAATGAGCAGTTCAGA.

This clonotype has ten or more counts. The rearrangement links TRBV20-1 to TRBJ2-3; D is unresolved. CDR1 and CDR2 from the germline V gene are DFQATT and SNEGSKA (reference sequence). Trimming stripped 2 bases from V and 2 bases from J, with 8 bases between. The CDR3 totals 13 residues. The CDR3 nucleotides read TGCAGTGCTAGACCCGGAATCACAGATACGCAGTATTTT. Translation: CSARPGITDTQYF.